The T cell receptor beta chain described here comes from a study of cytomegalovirus exposure and HLA in healthy donors (TCRdb year 2017). As for the study more broadly: An earlier analysis of several hundred of the donors reported 250 to 350 Gb of sequence data and 120 million or so unique TCR beta sequences from some 180 million T cells. Roughly 300 gigabases of sequencing data and approximately 84 million unique TCR sequences were included in an early release covering about 620 HLA-typed donors. Of the roughly 400 genotyped donors, 75% to 85% were placed in the genetic ancestry cluster associated with self-reported Caucasian donors. The study aimed to test whether cataloging public T cell receptors could reveal signatures of past pathogen exposure. The study profiled the T cell repertoires of under 850 subjects by immunosequencing and related them to cytomegalovirus serostatus. Besides the first cohort of approximately 670 subjects, a separate validation cohort made up of over a hundred different subjects was used. High-throughput TCR immunosequencing, statistical association of individual TCRs with disease status, and machine learning were combined to predict cytomegalovirus infection status. In a later analysis, previously published TCR beta repertoires from about 670 donors were re-analyzed and high-resolution HLA genotyping was added so that TCR occurrence patterns could be studied. Rather than drawing on any new phenotypic data, the later analysis identified candidate immune exposures from TCR beta sequences and the way those sequences occurred across donors. To decide whether each TCR beta V gene segment behaved as functional or pseudogenic, an earlier analysis of some 600 of the donors relied on high-throughput TCR beta sequencing. Alongside the repertoire data, information on donor age, sex, ethnicity and CMV serostatus was compiled. A later genetic analysis used genome-wide SNP genotypes for about three fifths of the 666 donors, treating that subset as a discovery cohort. All discovery cohort repertoires had been generated on a single sequencing platform. Class I and class II HLA loci were covered by the typing at four-digit resolution. Typing coverage varied by locus: roughly 629-640 donors for A, B, C, DRB1 and DQB1; under 550 for DQA1; over 600 for DPA1; fewer than 480 for DPB1. Roughly five DR-DQ haplotypes were handled as single units for association and clustering, since linkage in the cohort was strong. On average, approximately 250,000 unique TCR beta nucleotide sequences were sequenced per donor among about 400 genotyped donors of the cohort, with roughly 18% of those sequences being non-productive. The paper's findings and limits, for the study overall: An association between a missense DCLRE1C variant and V-gene and J-gene trimming of TCR beta chains was found in a later genetic analysis and replicated in an independent cohort. In a later analysis, most CMV-associated TCR beta chains were found to appear HLA-restricted, with HLA associations seemingly driven largely by CMV exposure. Immune exposure information for the cohort was limited to CMV serostatus. The sequencing pipeline was judged likely to have produced a cluster of highly shared sequence variants as a technical artifact. In the study, approximately 160 TCR beta chains were listed as associated with cytomegalovirus. A further reported finding was that TCR beta sequences accurately predicted the HLA-A and HLA-B alleles for most subjects in the first cohort. About 17 rarely observed V segments, including chromosome 9 orphons, were excluded from the earlier analysis of approximately 600 of the donors because counts were too low. In this cohort, only TCR beta chains were sequenced, and detectable features were limited by the absence of alpha or paired-chain data. According to a later analysis, TCR association rates differed among HLA loci, with DRB1 alleles showing the most associated TCRs and HLA-C alleles showing the fewest. Compared with equally common non-associated chains, HLA-associated TCR beta chains in a later analysis were more clonally expanded and had lower generation probabilities. In an earlier analysis of some 500 of the donors, most TCR beta V segments appeared in productive rearrangements about 87% or about 30% of the time, broadly matching IMGT annotations. Correlated functional status among segregating V segments might be attributable to linkage disequilibrium, but an unknown experimental factor could not be ruled out. Specific HLA alleles were associated with about 17,000 TCR beta sequences at a false discovery rate of 0.05 in a later analysis. A later analysis reported that several top co-occurrence clusters appeared linked to parvovirus B19, influenza, CMV and Epstein-Barr virus. The classifier was reported to diagnose cytomegalovirus status with high specificity and sensitivity in both the original cohort and the validation cohort. The authors suggested that the approach could potentially be generalized to other disease states and immunological phenotypes. Compared with the approximately 670-donor mean, donors in an Asian-associated ancestry cluster had fewer N-insertions in productive TCRs, according to a later genetic analysis. The presence/absence analyses assumed that sequencing depth was roughly uniform across donors, and that assumption may not be true. Because HLA typing was missing for some donors at each locus, association tests included only the typed subset. A few of the identified cytomegalovirus-associated TCR beta chains were confirmed in vitro to be specific for cytomegalovirus antigens. Strong co-occurrence of HLA alleles, especially DR and DQ, made assigning TCR associations to individual alleles difficult. Most TCR sequences were seen in very few donors, while some public TCRs were found in many individuals. Because the 87-base-pair reads could not distinguish some IMGT-functional V segments, including TRBV6-2 and TRBV6-3, those segments were excluded.

Reading from cysteine to phenylalanine, the CDR3 counts 12 amino acids. Only CDR3 DNA is held: 36 bases, read in frame from base 1. The cohort was made up of 650 to 700 healthy bone marrow donors. At the time of sampling, every cohort member was nominally healthy, though immune exposures that went unrecorded were likely present. The donor tested CMV seronegative and was one of the 352 seronegative cohort members. Every donor gave a peripheral blood sample, and the peripheral blood mononuclear cells from that sample were used for TCR beta sequencing. Genomic DNA was extracted from the blood cell samples with the Qiagen DNeasy Blood Extraction Kit. This clone has just a few counts. The target of this receptor is not known. One base away lies a much larger clone, so this may be a sequencing read error. Libraries were built with the immunoSEQ multiplex PCR assay. For the multiplex PCR, a mixture combining 60 forward primers for TCR Vbeta segments and 13 reverse primers for TCR Jbeta segments was used. A multiplex PCR assay on genomic DNA amplified the CDR3 region of rearranged TCR beta genes. The amplified TCR beta libraries were sequenced on the Illumina HiSeq System as 87-base-pair reads. On the authors' methods: In a later analysis, some 80 million unique TCR beta chains were counted across the 650 to 750 repertoires, and about 10 million of these chains were shared by at least two donors. To remove PCR and sequencing errors, raw reads were error-corrected and collapsed into unique sequences using a nearest-neighbor algorithm that merged closely related sequences. To assign V, D and J gene segments, CDR3 sequences were aligned to IMGT reference sequences. Each retained sequence needed at least a six-nucleotide match to both a V gene segment and a J gene segment. A rearrangement was called productive if the CDR3 had no stop codons and remained in frame with V and J, and every other rearrangement was called non-productive. Following IMGT convention, CDR3 was defined as the stretch from the second conserved V-encoded cysteine up to the conserved J-encoded phenylalanine. Sequences without an unambiguous match to a single V gene segment were excluded from the earlier analysis of 450 to 750 of the donors. In an earlier analysis of some 590 of the donors, a V segment was called functional when productive rearrangements were above 56.7%, and segregating when the standard deviation between donors exceeded 5%. A statistical classification framework was developed to diagnose cytomegalovirus status using the catalog of TCR beta chain sequences. A later analysis assigned V and J genes by comparing TCR nucleotide sequences with IMGT/GENE-DB human TR gene sequences. Using the TCRdist pipeline, a later analysis assigned CDR3 sequences along with most-parsimonious VDJ recombination scenarios. In a later analysis, each TCR beta chain was defined by its CDR3 amino acid sequence together with its V-gene family, and reads lacking a unique V-gene family were excluded. As a way to deal with suspected cross-contamination and a sequencing artifact, a later analysis dropped hundreds of nucleotide sequences that were highly shared and had low generation probability. A later analysis calculated a clonal expansion index for each public chain from normalized within-repertoire ranks of inferred template counts. Generation probabilities in a later analysis came from a VDJ recombination model fitted to out-of-frame rearrangements, and those results were checked against IGoR. In a later analysis, hypergeometric tests were used to score TCR-TCR, TCR-HLA and TCR-CMV co-occurrence, with a repertoire-size bias correction applied to TCR pairs. False discovery rates were estimated in a later analysis by permuting HLA or CMV assignments 20 times. In a later analysis, co-occurring TCRs were grouped using DBSCAN, with TCRdist sequence similarity added in when clustering inside HLA-allele-positive subsets. For co-occurrence clustering, repertoires with fewer than 30,000 or more than 120,000 public chains were excluded, along with roughly 5 repertoires with anomalous nucleotide sharing. This is the immuneACCESS table as TCRdb keeps it, with only in-frame sequences that have V and J called. A part of the clones is gone; compared with another copy, unresolved V genes explain less than half, and the rest is unexplained. That table gives V, J and clone size, and the DNA gave D and trimming. The sample profile shows about 62,000 clones; more than 70% of them were found once. Over 9.5% of the sample belongs to the ten largest clones.

The sample was PBMCs. The receptor's source is a man aged 40-55 years in good health and CMV-seronegative. This chain is built from TRBV7-5 and TRBJ2-7; TRBD1 is taken as the D call from the table, unchecked against the DNA. TRBV7-5 is designated a pseudogene. CDR3 loop: CASSLTGYEQYF. The DNA sequence is TGTGCCAGCAGCTTAACAGGCTACGAGCAGTACTTC.